These T cell receptor beta chains were read from a single sample in a study of patients and donors after allogeneic stem cell transplantation. TCRdb reprocessed the RT-PCR reads via MiXCR and lists one record per CDR3 protein. The data contain over 350,000 distinct CDR3 sequences, 16% of them singletons. Material for sequencing was blood, either unsorted or a sorted T cell fraction (not recorded which). These receptors came from a human donor who was either an allogeneic HSCT recipient or a stem cell or donor lymphocyte infusion donor (not recorded which). It is not recorded whose cells these are; they may come from a transplant donor. The CDR3 runs from the conserved cysteine through the conserved F or W. The D gene is left open where the match is weak. Size is omitted from some rows. Given values are once, few, many or a class for expanded clones.

NA,TRBJ1-4,TRBV10-3,NA,TGTGCCATCAGTGAGTCGATCCCGCAGGCCTTAACAACTAATGAAAAACTGTTTTTT,CAISESIPQALTTNEKLFF
NA,TRBJ2-1,TRBV6-2/TRBV6-3,TRBD2,TGTGCCAGCAGTTACGTGGGGACTAGCGGGAGGTACAATGAGCAGTTCTTC,CASSYVGTSGRYNEQFF
NA,TRBJ2-7,TRBV2,NA,TGTGCCACCGGACCGGGCCGACTGTCCGAGCAGTACTTC,CATGPGRLSEQYF
NA,TRBJ2-1,TRBV5-1,NA,TGCGCCAGCAGCTTGAAATCGGGTGGGGGGCAGAATGAGCAGTTCTTC,CASSLKSGGGQNEQFF
NA,TRBJ2-7,TRBV3-1,NA,TGTGCCAGCAGCCAAGTCGACGGGGCTGTGGTCTACGAGCAGTACTTC,CASSQVDGAVVYEQYF
NA,TRBJ2-1,TRBV6-2/TRBV6-3,TRBD2,TGTGCCAGCACCATGAGCGGGAGGGCCCACAATGAGCAGTTCTTC,CASTMSGRAHNEQFF
few,TRBJ1-5,TRBV20-1,NA,TGCAGTGCTAGCATAGGGAATCCCCCCAATCAGCCCCAGCATTTT,CSASIGNPPNQPQHF
NA,TRBJ2-1,TRBV5-1,NA,TGCGCCAGCAGCTCTCTAGCGCTCAATGAGCAGTTCTTC,CASSSLALNEQFF
many,TRBJ1-2,TRBV20-1,NA,TGCAGTGCTAGAGATGTCTATGGCTACACCTTC,CSARDVYGYTF
many,TRBJ2-1,TRBV5-1,NA,TGCGCCAGCAGCTTCTCGGGCGGTACGAACAATGAGCAGTTCTTC,CASSFSGGTNNEQFF
NA,TRBJ2-6,TRBV14,NA,TGTGCCAGCAGCCAAGCGTTCAAGGGGACTGGGGCCAACGTCCTGACTTTC,CASSQAFKGTGANVLTF
NA,TRBJ2-3,TRBV4-3,NA,TGCGCCAGCAGCCAAGAGAGAGCGCCTCCAGATACGCAGTATTTT,CASSQERAPPDTQYF
NA,TRBJ1-2,TRBV7-2,TRBD1,TGTGCCAGCAGCCCGGGGACAGGGCGTTCTAACTATGGCTACACCTTC,CASSPGTGRSNYGYTF
few,TRBJ1-2,TRBV5-5,NA,TGTGCCAGCAGCTTGGACTGGTCGGGAACCAACTATGGCTACACCTTC,CASSLDWSGTNYGYTF
once,TRBJ2-3,TRBV20-1,NA,TGCAGTGCTAGTCCCGGCGGGGTCACAGATACGCAGTATTTT,CSASPGGVTDTQYF
NA,TRBJ2-1,TRBV5-1,NA,TGCGCCAGCTTAGCCTTCCCGGGACCATATTACAATGAGCAGTTCTTC,CASLAFPGPYYNEQFF